This T cell receptor beta chain originates from a study of cytomegalovirus exposure and HLA in healthy donors. Study-wide results and caveats: Sequencing probably produced one cluster of sequence variants that were highly shared. Evidence from a later analysis indicated that most CMV-associated TCR beta chains looked HLA-restricted. Immune exposure was documented only through CMV serostatus.

The PCR had 60 Vbeta and 13 Jbeta primers. Sequencing was performed with immunoSEQ multiplex PCR; in TCRdb, only in-frame clones are kept and a portion is missing. This table holds roughly 150,000 clones, roughly 65% found once. A few counts support this clone. Its antigen is undetermined. Nominally healthy donors provided the samples, though records likely missed some immune exposures. Germline trimming cut 5 bases from V and 6 bases from J; bases unmatched to any gene: 5. This CDR3 has 13 amino acids. The V gene's germline CDR1 is SNHLY and CDR2 FYNNEI. This chain links TRBV2 with TRBJ2-7; 9 positions agree with TRBD2. What was sequenced was PBMCs. This TCR was sampled from a woman aged 30 to 39 in good health and CMV-seronegative. The DNA of the CDR3 is TGTGCCAGCAGTCGGCTAGCGGGGACCGAGCAGTACGTC. It is translated as CASSRLAGTEQYV.